These T cell receptor beta chains were read from a single sample in a study of long-term antiretroviral therapy in people with HIV. Measured with immunoSEQ multiplex PCR; TCRdb has only the in-frame clones, and not every one. The sample carries tens of thousands of clones, approximately 86% recorded once. Here the sequenced sample was unsorted PBMCs, taken 3 years after starting antiretroviral therapy. Source of these receptors: a man aged 40-55 years with HIV. CDR3s include the opening cysteine and the closing phenylalanine or tryptophan. D genes are given only for firm matches. Size tells how often a clone was seen (once, few, many) or the class of an expanded clone, and some rows leave it out.

v_gene: TRBV4-1; d_gene: .; j_gene: TRBJ1-4; abundance: .; CDR3nt: TGCGCCAGCAGCCGACTACGACAAGCAACTAATGAAAAACTGTTTTTT; CDR3aa: CASSRLRQATNEKLFF
v_gene: TRBV5-4; d_gene: .; j_gene: TRBJ2-5; abundance: few; CDR3nt: TGTGCCAGCAGCTTGTATCAGGGACGGGAGACCCAGTACTTC; CDR3aa: CASSLYQGRETQYF
v_gene: TRBV14; d_gene: .; j_gene: TRBJ2-2; abundance: .; CDR3nt: TGTGCCAGCAGCCAGGTGTGGCGGGGAGACACCGGGGAGCTGTTTTTT; CDR3aa: CASSQVWRGDTGELFF
v_gene: TRBV10-3; d_gene: .; j_gene: TRBJ2-7; abundance: .; CDR3nt: TGTGCCATCCGAGGAAGCGCCCAGAGCTCCTACGAGCAGTACTTC; CDR3aa: CAIRGSAQSSYEQYF
v_gene: TRBV6-1; d_gene: TRBD1; j_gene: TRBJ2-7; abundance: few; CDR3nt: TGTGCCAGCAGTCCAGGGGGAACCTCCTACGAGCAGTACTTC; CDR3aa: CASSPGGTSYEQYF
v_gene: TRBV29-1; d_gene: .; j_gene: TRBJ1-1; abundance: .; CDR3nt: TGCAGCGTCATGGAGAACACTGAAGCTTTCTTT; CDR3aa: CSVMENTEAFF
v_gene: TRBV6-6; d_gene: .; j_gene: TRBJ1-3; abundance: .; CDR3nt: TGTGCCAGCAGTTACGCAGGGTTTGCTTCTGGAAACACCATATATTTT; CDR3aa: CASSYAGFASGNTIYF
v_gene: TRBV25-1; d_gene: .; j_gene: TRBJ2-2; abundance: few; CDR3nt: TGTGCCAGCAGTGACAACCCCGGGGAGCTGTTTTTT; CDR3aa: CASSDNPGELFF
v_gene: TRBV7-3; d_gene: .; j_gene: TRBJ2-3; abundance: .; CDR3nt: TGTGCCAGCAGCCCTACGGCTCGGCGGGGAGATACGCAGTATTTT; CDR3aa: CASSPTARRGDTQYF
v_gene: TRBV7-9; d_gene: TRBD1; j_gene: TRBJ2-7; abundance: .; CDR3nt: TGTGCCAGCAGCTCCGGACAGGGGGCATGGGAGCAGTACTTC; CDR3aa: CASSSGQGAWEQYF
v_gene: TRBV19; d_gene: .; j_gene: TRBJ1-3; abundance: .; CDR3nt: TGTGCCAGTACGACCCTCAGCTCTGGAAACACCATATATTTT; CDR3aa: CASTTLSSGNTIYF
v_gene: TRBV7-9; d_gene: .; j_gene: TRBJ2-7; abundance: .; CDR3nt: TGTGCCAGCAGCTCTAAGGCCGGGCCACGATTGGGTTACGAGCAGTACTTC; CDR3aa: CASSSKAGPRLGYEQYF
v_gene: TRBV2; d_gene: .; j_gene: TRBJ2-1; abundance: .; CDR3nt: TGTGCCAGCAACGGGGTACGGGGCAATGAGCAGTTCTTC; CDR3aa: CASNGVRGNEQFF
v_gene: TRBV5-1; d_gene: .; j_gene: TRBJ1-1; abundance: .; CDR3nt: TGCGCCAGCAGCTTGGGCCCGGGGATGAACACTGAAGCTTTCTTT; CDR3aa: CASSLGPGMNTEAFF
v_gene: TRBV7-9; d_gene: .; j_gene: TRBJ1-4; abundance: .; CDR3nt: TGTGCCAGCAGCTTAGCGGCAGAAAAACTGTTTTTT; CDR3aa: CASSLAAEKLFF
v_gene: TRBV19; d_gene: TRBD1; j_gene: TRBJ1-5; abundance: once; CDR3nt: TGTGCCAGTCAGGGGGCTTGGCAGCCCCAGCATTTT; CDR3aa: CASQGAWQPQHF
v_gene: TRBV19; d_gene: .; j_gene: TRBJ1-1; abundance: .; CDR3nt: TGTGCCAGTAGTATAGGGTACACTGAAGCTTTCTTT; CDR3aa: CASSIGYTEAFF
v_gene: TRBV5-6; d_gene: .; j_gene: TRBJ2-7; abundance: .; CDR3nt: TGTGCCAGCAGCTTAGGGCAGTTCCCCTACGAGCAGTACTTC; CDR3aa: CASSLGQFPYEQYF
v_gene: TRBV6-6; d_gene: TRBD2; j_gene: TRBJ2-7; abundance: .; CDR3nt: TGTGCCAGCAGTTACCAGCTAGCGGGCTACGAGCAGTACTTC; CDR3aa: CASSYQLAGYEQYF
v_gene: TRBV15; d_gene: .; j_gene: TRBJ1-3; abundance: .; CDR3nt: TGTGCCACCAGCAGACTTACCCGGGACATGGGAAACACCATATATTTT; CDR3aa: CATSRLTRDMGNTIYF
v_gene: TRBV7-6; d_gene: TRBD1; j_gene: TRBJ1-3; abundance: .; CDR3nt: TGTGCCAGCAGCTTGGGACAGGTGGGAAACACCATATATTTT; CDR3aa: CASSLGQVGNTIYF
v_gene: TRBV10-3; d_gene: TRBD1; j_gene: TRBJ1-4; abundance: .; CDR3nt: TGTGCCATCAGGGGGACAGGGGCTAATGAAAAACTGTTTTTT; CDR3aa: CAIRGTGANEKLFF
v_gene: TRBV6-5; d_gene: TRBD2; j_gene: TRBJ2-1; abundance: .; CDR3nt: TGTGCCAGCAGTTATGCGGGAGGGCCTTCTGAGCAGTTCTTC; CDR3aa: CASSYAGGPSEQFF
v_gene: TRBV27; d_gene: TRBD1; j_gene: TRBJ2-7; abundance: .; CDR3nt: TGTGCCAGCAGTCCCCGGGAAAGACAGGGGAGCTCCTACGAGCAGTACTTC; CDR3aa: CASSPRERQGSSYEQYF
v_gene: TRBV6-1; d_gene: .; j_gene: TRBJ1-3; abundance: .; CDR3nt: TGTGCCAGCAGTGGGACCCCTGGAAACACCATATATTTT; CDR3aa: CASSGTPGNTIYF
v_gene: TRBV23-1; d_gene: TRBD1; j_gene: TRBJ1-1; abundance: .; CDR3nt: TGCGCCAGCAGACCAAGCGCGGGACAGGGATCGAACACTGAAGCTTTCTTT; CDR3aa: CASRPSAGQGSNTEAFF